These 7 T cell receptor beta chains originate from one sample sequenced in a study of cytomegalovirus exposure and HLA in healthy donors. Primers for the PCR totalled 60 Vbeta and 13 Jbeta. The assay was immunoSEQ multiplex PCR, and TCRdb's table has in-frame clones only and misses some. The table shows about 170,000 clones, with around 80% occurring only once. Sequenced: PBMCs. These receptors were taken from a male donor in good health and CMV-seronegative.

This clone has more than one count but fewer than ten. The chain joins TRBV5-5 to TRBJ1-6; 8 nucleotides align to TRBD1. V trimming: 3 bases; J trimming: 4 bases; junction bases outside the gene matches: 6. The CDR3 spans 16 residues. Germline-derived CDR1 and CDR2 are SGHKS and YYEKEE (reference sequence). CDR3 in DNA: TGTGCCAGCAGCTCCCGGACAGGGCGATATAATTCACCCCTCCACTTT. Its protein is CASSSRTGRYNSPLHF.

The gene calls are TRBV29-1 and TRBJ2-7; tentatively, D is TRBD2 (5 bases). The V and J ends lost 6 bases and 7 bases respectively, with 16 bases between them. There are 12 residues in the CDR3. CDR1 and CDR2 (germline): SQVTM, ANQGSEA. The CDR3 loop reads CSVGSRGREQYF. CDR3 sequence (DNA): TGCAGCGTGGGGTCACGGGGTCGAGAGCAGTACTTC.

V is TRBV5-1 and J is TRBJ2-2, with TRBD2 identical over 14 bases. V gave up 2 bases and J gave up 4 bases; unmatched junction bases: 4. CDR1 is SGHRS and CDR2 is YFSETQ in the germline V gene. The CDR3 spans 17 residues. The CDR3 is CASSLRLAGGLTGELFF. Written as DNA, the CDR3 is TGCGCCAGCAGCTTAAGACTAGCGGGGGGGCTCACCGGGGAGCTGTTTTTT.

The gene calls are TRBV6-1 and TRBJ1-2; TRBD1 might be the D (6 bases). Germline loops: CDR1 MNHNS, CDR2 SASEGT. The V end lost 6 bases, the J end lost 6 bases, and 11 bases lay between the germline ends. The CDR3 sequence is 12 residues long. The CDR3 DNA reads as TGTGCCAGCAGGTATACAGGGAATGGCTACACCTTC. Translating it yields CASRYTGNGYTF.

This chain connects TRBV6-5 to TRBJ1-5, with 9 bases that match TRBD1. The CDR3 runs 15 residues. The ends lost 6 bases at V and 4 bases at J; junction bases unmatched: 7. Germline V gene data show CDR1 as MNHEY and CDR2 as SVGAGI. CDR3 loop: CASSQGTGINQPQHF. The CDR3 nucleotides read TGTGCCAGCAGCCAGGGGACAGGGATTAATCAGCCCCAGCATTTT.

The rearrangement uses TRBV18 and TRBJ2-2, with a weak D call TRBD2 (6 bases). V was clipped by 0 bases and J by 4 bases, with 12 bases between them. The CDR3 extends over 16 amino acids. Germline lookup yields CDR1 KGHSH and CDR2 LQKENI. The CDR3 coding sequence is TGTGCCAGCTCACCACCTTTGGGGAGGAGCACCGGGGAGCTGTTTTTT. This codes for CASSPPLGRSTGELFF.

V usage is TRBV4-1 and J usage is TRBJ2-3; 9 bases fit TRBD2. This CDR3 spans 16 amino acids. Trimming cost V 5 bases and J 2 bases; bases outside gene matches: 8. Per germline, CDR1 MGHRA and CDR2 YSYEKL. CDR3 sequence reads: CASSFPGLAPTDTQYF. CDR3 DNA sequence: TGCGCCAGCAGCTTTCCGGGACTAGCCCCCACAGATACGCAGTATTTT.